The T cell receptor (beta chain) under discussion was sequenced for a study of T cells in Graves' hyperthyroidism and ophthalmopathy. On the study more broadly: Peripheral blood samples were taken at initial diagnosis, prior to any treatment. General study findings and limits: Onset of ophthalmopathy came a median around 6.5 months after the model predicted it.

The germline V gene encodes CDR1 SGDLS and CDR2 YYNGEE. The CDR3 is made up of 13 amino acids. V lost 0 bases and J 7 bases, leaving 8 bases between the germline ends. Diagnosis relied on clinical symptoms, serum thyroxine and TRAb, thyroid ultrasound and orbital computed tomography. Note on this clonotype: What it binds is not known.

RNA transcripts gave rise to amplified TCR beta CDR3 regions. The TCR CDR3 was amplified in a first-round RT-PCR using the HTBI primer set. In TCRdb, the multiplex PCR reads were re-called with MiXCR into one record per CDR3 protein. Among approximately 420,000 distinct CDR3 sequences listed, under 15% were seen once. Sequenced input: blood. This chain links TRBV9 with TRBJ2-1; D is ambiguous. The TCR was taken from a woman aged 25 to 39 with Graves' hyperthyroidism. The CDR3 loop is CASSVDGRNEQFF. The DNA for the CDR3 is TGTGCCAGCAGCGTAGATGGAAGAAATGAGCAGTTCTTC.